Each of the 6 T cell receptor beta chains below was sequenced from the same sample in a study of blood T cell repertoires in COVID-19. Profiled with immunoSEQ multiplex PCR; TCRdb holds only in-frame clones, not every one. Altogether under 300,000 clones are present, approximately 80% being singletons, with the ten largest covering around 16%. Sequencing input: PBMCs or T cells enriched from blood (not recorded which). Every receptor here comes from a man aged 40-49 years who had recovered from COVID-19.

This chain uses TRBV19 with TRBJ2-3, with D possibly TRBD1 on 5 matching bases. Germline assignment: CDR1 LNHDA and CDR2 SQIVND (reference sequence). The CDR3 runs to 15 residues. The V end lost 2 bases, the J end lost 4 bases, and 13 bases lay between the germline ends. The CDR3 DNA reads TGTGCCAGTAGTATAAGGGTAATGGGGCCAGATACGCAGTATTTT. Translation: CASSIRVMGPDTQYF.

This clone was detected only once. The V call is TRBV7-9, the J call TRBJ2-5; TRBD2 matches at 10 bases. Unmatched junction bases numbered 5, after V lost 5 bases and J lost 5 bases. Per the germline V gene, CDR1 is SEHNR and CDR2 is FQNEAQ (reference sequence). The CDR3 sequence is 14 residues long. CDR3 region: CASSPSGGGETQYF. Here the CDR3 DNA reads TGTGCCAGCAGCCCTAGCGGGGGCGGGGAGACCCAGTACTTC.

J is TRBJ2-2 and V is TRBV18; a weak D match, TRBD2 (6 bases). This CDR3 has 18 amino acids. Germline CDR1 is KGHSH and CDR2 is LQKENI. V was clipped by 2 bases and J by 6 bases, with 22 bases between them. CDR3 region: CASSPEERVLLIPGELFF. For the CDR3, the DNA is TGTGCCAGCTCACCAGAGGAGCGGGTTTTGCTGATCCCCGGGGAGCTGTTTTTT.

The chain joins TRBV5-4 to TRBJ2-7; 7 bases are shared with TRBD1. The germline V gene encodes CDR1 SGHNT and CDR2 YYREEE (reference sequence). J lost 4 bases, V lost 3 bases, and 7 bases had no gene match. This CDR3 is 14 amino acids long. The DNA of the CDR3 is TGTGCCAGCAGCTCCGGAAACAGGGGATACGAGCAGTACTTC. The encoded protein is CASSSGNRGYEQYF.

The CDR3 DNA follows: TGTGCCAGCAGCCCTGGACAGGGCAATCAGCCCCAGCATTTT. It codes for CASSPGQGNQPQHF. The chain uses TRBV7-2 and TRBJ1-5; TRBD1 agrees at 7 bases. CDR3 length: 14 amino acids. Trimming took 5 bases from V and 2 from J; bases not matched to a gene: 3. Germline V gene lookup returns CDR1 SGHTA and CDR2 FQGNSA.

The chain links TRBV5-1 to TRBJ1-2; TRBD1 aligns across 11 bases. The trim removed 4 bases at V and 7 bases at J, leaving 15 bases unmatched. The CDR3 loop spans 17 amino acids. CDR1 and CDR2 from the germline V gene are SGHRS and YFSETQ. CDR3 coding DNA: TGCGCCAGCAGCGACCCACGGCCTGGGACAGGGGGATTTGGCTACACCTTC. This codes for CASSDPRPGTGGFGYTF.